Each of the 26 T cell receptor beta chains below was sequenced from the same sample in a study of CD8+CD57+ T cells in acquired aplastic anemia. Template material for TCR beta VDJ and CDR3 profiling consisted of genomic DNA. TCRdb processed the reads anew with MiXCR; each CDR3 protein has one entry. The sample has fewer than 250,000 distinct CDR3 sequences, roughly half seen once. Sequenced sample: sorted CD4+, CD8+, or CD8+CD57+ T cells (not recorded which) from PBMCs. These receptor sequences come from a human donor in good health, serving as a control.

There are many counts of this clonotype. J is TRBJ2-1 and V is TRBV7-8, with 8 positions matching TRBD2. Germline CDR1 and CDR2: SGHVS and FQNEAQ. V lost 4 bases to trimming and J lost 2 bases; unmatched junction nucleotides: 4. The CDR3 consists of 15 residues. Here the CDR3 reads CASSSGGATYNEQFF. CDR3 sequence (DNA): TGTGCCAGCAGCTCCGGGGGGGCCACCTACAATGAGCAGTTCTTC.

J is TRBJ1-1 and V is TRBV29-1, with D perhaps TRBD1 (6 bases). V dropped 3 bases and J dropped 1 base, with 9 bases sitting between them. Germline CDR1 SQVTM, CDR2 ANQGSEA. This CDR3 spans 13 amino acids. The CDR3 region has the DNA TGCAGCGTTGATGGCAGGGGGAACACTGAAGCTTTCTTT. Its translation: CSVDGRGNTEAFF.

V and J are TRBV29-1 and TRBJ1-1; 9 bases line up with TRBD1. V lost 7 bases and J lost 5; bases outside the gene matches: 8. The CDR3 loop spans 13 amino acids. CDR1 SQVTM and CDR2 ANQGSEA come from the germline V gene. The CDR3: CSATQGAGTEAFF. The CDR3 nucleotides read TGCAGCGCGACACAGGGGGCAGGAACTGAAGCTTTCTTT.

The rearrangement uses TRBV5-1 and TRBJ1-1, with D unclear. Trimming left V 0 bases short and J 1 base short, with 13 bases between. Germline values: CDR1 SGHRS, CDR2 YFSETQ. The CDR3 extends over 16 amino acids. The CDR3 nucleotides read TGCGCCAGCAGCTTGGGTTGGGCAGCCCCGAACACTGAAGCTTTCTTT. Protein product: CASSLGWAAPNTEAFF.

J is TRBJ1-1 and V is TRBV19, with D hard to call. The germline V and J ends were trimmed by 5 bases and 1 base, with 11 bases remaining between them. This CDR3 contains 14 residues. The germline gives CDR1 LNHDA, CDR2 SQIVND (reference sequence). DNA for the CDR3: TGTGCCAGTAGTCCTGGCAACAAGAACACTGAAGCTTTCTTT. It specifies CASSPGNKNTEAFF.

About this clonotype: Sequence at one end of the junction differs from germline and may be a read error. CDR3 nucleotide sequence: TGTGCCATCAGTGATGGGGCGGGTCAGGGGACCTATAATGAGCAGTTCTTC. Translated, it gives CAISDGAGQGTYNEQFF. J is TRBJ2-1 and V is TRBV10-3, with a weak D call TRBD1 (6 bases). CDR1 is ENHRY, CDR2 SYGVKD, per germline. The CDR3 consists of 17 residues.

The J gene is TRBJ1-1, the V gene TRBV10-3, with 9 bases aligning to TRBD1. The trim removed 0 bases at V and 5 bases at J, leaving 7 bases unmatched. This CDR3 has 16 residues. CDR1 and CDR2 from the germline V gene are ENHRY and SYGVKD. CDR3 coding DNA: TGTGCCATCAGTGAGTCCCCGGGACAGGGAGATACTGAAGCTTTCTTT. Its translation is CAISESPGQGDTEAFF.

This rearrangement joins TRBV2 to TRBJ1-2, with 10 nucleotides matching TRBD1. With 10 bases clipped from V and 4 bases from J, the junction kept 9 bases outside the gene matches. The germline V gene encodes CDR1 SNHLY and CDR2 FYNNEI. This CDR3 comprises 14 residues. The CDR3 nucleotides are TGTGCCACCGGGACAGGGGAGGTAGGCTATGGCTACACCTTC. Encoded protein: CATGTGEVGYGYTF.

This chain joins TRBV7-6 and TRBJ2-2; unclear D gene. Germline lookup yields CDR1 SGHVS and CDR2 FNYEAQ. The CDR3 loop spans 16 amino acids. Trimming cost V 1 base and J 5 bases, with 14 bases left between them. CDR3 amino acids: CASSLELQASTGELFF. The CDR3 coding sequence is TGTGCCAGCAGCTTAGAACTCCAAGCCTCGACCGGGGAGCTGTTTTTT.

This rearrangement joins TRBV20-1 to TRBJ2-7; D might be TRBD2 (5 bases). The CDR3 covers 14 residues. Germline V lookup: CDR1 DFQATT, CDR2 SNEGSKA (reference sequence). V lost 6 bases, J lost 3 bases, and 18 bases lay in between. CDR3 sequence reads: CSAEPGSDHYEQYF. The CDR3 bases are TGCAGTGCAGAGCCGGGAAGCGATCACTACGAGCAGTACTTC.

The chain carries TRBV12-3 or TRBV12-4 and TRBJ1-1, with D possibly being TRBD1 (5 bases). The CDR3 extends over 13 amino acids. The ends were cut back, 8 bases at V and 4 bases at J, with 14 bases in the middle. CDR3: CASSRGSSTEAFF. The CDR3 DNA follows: TGTGCCAGCTCAAGGGGAAGTAGCACTGAAGCTTTCTTT.

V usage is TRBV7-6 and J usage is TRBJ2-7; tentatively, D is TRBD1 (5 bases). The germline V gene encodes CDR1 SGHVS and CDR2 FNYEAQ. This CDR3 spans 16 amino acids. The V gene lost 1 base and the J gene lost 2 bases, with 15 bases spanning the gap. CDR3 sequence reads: CASSLGGDSHPYEQYF. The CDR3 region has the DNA TGTGCCAGCAGCTTAGGAGGTGACAGTCACCCCTACGAGCAGTACTTC.

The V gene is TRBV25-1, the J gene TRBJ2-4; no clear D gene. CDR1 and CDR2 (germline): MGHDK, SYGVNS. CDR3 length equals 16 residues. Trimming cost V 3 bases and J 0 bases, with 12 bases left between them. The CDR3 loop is CASSDLRNLAKNIQYF. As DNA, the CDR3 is TGTGCCAGCAGTGATCTCAGGAACCTAGCCAAAAACATTCAGTACTTC.

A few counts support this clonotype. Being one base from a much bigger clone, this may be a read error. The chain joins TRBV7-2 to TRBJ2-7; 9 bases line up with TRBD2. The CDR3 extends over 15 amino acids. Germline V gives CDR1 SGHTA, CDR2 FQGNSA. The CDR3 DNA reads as TGTGCCAGCAGCCTGAAAGGCGGGGGGGCCTATGAGCAGTACTTC. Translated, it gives CASSLKGGGAYEQYF.

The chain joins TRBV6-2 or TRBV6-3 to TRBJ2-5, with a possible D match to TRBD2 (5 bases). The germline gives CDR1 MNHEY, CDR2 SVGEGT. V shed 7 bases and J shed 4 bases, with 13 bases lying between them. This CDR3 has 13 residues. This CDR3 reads CASKRGRLETQYF. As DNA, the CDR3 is TGTGCCAGCAAGCGAGGGCGGTTAGAGACCCAGTACTTC.

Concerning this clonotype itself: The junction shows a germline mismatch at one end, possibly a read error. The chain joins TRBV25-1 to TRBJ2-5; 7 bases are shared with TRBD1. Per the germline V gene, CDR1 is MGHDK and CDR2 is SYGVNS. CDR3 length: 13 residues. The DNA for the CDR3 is TGTGCCAGCAGTCTCACAGGGGAAGAGGCCCAGTACTTC. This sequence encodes CASSLTGEEAQYF.

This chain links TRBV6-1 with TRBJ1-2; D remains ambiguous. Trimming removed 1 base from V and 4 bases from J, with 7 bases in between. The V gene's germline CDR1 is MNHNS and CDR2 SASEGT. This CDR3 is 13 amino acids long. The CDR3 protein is CASSEVTAYGYTF. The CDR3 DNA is TGTGCCAGCAGTGAAGTGACGGCCTATGGCTACACCTTC.

The chain's CDR3 is CSALDNYGYTF. Here the CDR3 DNA reads TGCAGTGCCCTGGACAACTATGGCTACACCTTC. V gene TRBV20-1 combines with J gene TRBJ1-2; no clear D gene. Between the trimmed V and J ends, which lost 6 bases and 2 bases, there was a span of 7 bases. The CDR3 has 11 amino acids. Germline V gene data show CDR1 as DFQATT and CDR2 as SNEGSKA (reference sequence).

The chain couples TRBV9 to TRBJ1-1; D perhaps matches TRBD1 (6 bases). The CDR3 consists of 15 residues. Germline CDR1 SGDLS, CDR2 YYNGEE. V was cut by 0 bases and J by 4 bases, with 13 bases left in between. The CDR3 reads CASSVAPRGGTEAFF. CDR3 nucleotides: TGTGCCAGCAGCGTAGCGCCCAGGGGAGGCACTGAAGCTTTCTTT.

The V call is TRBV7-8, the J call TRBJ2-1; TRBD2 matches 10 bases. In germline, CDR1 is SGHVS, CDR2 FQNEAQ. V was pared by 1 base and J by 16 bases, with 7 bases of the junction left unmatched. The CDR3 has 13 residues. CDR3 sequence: CASSLVPTSGVFF. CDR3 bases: TGTGCCAGCAGCTTAGTCCCCACTAGCGGGGTTTTCTTC.

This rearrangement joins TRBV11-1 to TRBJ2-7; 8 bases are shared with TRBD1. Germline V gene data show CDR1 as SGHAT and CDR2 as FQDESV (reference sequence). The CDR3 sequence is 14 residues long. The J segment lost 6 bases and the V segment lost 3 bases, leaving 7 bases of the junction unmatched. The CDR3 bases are TGTGCCAGCAGCTTTACTGACAGGGGCGGCGAGCAGTACTTC. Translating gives CASSFTDRGGEQYF.

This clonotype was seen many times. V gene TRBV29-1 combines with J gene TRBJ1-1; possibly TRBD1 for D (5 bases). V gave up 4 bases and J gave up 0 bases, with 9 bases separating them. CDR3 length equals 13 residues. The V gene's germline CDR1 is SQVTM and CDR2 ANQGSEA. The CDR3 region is CSVGRALNTEAFF. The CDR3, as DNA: TGCAGCGTTGGCAGGGCCTTGAACACTGAAGCTTTCTTT.

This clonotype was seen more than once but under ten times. This CDR3 reads CASRDHYDRVPYEQYF. The CDR3 DNA reads TGTGCCAGTAGGGACCATTACGACAGGGTCCCCTACGAGCAGTACTTC. The chain joins TRBV19 to TRBJ2-7; 7 nucleotides agree with TRBD1. CDR1 is LNHDA and CDR2 is SQIVND in the germline V gene (reference sequence). The CDR3 extends over 16 amino acids. The ends lost 6 bases at V and 2 bases at J; junction bases unmatched: 13.

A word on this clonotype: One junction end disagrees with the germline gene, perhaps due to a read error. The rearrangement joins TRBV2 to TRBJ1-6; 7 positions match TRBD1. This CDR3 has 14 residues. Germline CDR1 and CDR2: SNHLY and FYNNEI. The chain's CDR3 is CASRVDRAQSLLHF. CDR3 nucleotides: TGTGCCAGCAGAGTCGACAGGGCTCAGTCACTCCTCCACTTT.

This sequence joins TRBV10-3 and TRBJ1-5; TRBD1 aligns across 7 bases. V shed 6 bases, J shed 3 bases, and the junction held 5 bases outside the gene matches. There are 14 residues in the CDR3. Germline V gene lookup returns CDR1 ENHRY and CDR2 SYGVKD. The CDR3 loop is CAIRPDRDNQPQHF. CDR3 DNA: TGTGCCATCAGGCCCGACAGGGACAATCAGCCCCAGCATTTT.

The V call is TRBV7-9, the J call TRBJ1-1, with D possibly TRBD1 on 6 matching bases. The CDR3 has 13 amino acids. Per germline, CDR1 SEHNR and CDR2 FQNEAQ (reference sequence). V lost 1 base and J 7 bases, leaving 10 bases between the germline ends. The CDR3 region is CASSLGGGREAFF. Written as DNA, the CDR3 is TGTGCCAGCAGCTTAGGCGGGGGGCGTGAAGCTTTCTTT.